This T cell receptor beta chain is drawn from a study of shared clonotypes between healthy human individuals. Whole-study context: A donor's plate count was three for CD4 naive and three for CD4 memory; CD8 naive had two and CD8 memory one. Overall study findings and caveats: Clonotypes that were shared across a handful of donors made up 4.5% to 5% of naive CD4 clonotypes.

About this clone itself: The target antigen is unknown.

The study ran the assay at deep level. Genomic DNA of each subset was evenly split across several immunoSEQ plates. Assay used: immunoSEQ multiplex PCR; TCRdb lists only in-frame clones, some missing. The sample comprises millions of clones, over 90% of which are singletons, and 0.39% rests with the top ten. Germline CDR1 and CDR2: MDHEN and SYDVKM. The V end lost 4 bases, the J end lost 4 bases, and 8 bases lay between the germline ends. The CDR3 sequence is 13 residues long. The sequencing input was naive CD4+ T cells from PBMCs. Described subset: CD45RA+ positively selected. The chain joins TRBV28 to TRBJ1-5; D is unresolved. This clonotype was obtained from a man aged 18 to 29 in good health. Some clones in this sample may be carry-over from other donors' samples. CDR3 region: CASSYDNNQPQHF. The CDR3, as DNA: TGTGCCAGCAGTTACGACAATAATCAGCCCCAGCATTTT. Complete variable domain (other parts from reference TRBV28 and TRBJ1-5): DVKVTQSSRYLVKRTGEKVFLECVQDMDHENMFWYRQDPGLGLRLIYFSYDVKMKEKGDIPEGYSVSREKKERFSLILESASTNQTSMYLCASSYDNNQPQHFGDGTRLSIL.